This TCR beta chain was documented in a study of regulatory T cells in long-lasting Graves disease. Building of the TCR beta libraries involved iRepertoire HTBI primers and Arm-PCR of CDR3 regions. TCRdb analysed the multiplex PCR reads with MiXCR anew, one entry per CDR3 protein. The table has 400,000 to 500,000 distinct CDR3 sequences, 15% seen once. Time point meaning: newly diagnosed GD, antithyroid drugs for less than 3 months. PBMC RNA was the source of the TCR library. From an endocrinology department in Xi'an, China, came the patients. Trimming took off 5 bases at V and 0 bases at J, with 12 bases between the two ends. Germline CDR1 reads SGHRS; CDR2 reads YFSETQ. This CDR3 is built from 15 residues. The same data also went into a second study, on T cells in Graves' hyperthyroidism and ophthalmopathy. This second report adds: Hyperthyroidism patients were newly diagnosed, had disease duration under 2 months, and were aged 18 to 65 years. Most clonotypes that expanded in the thyroid above 0.001 also showed up in blood.

The rearrangement uses TRBV5-1 and TRBJ2-1; weak D call: TRBD2 (6 bases). This receptor was taken from a woman in her forties with Graves disease. The sample was peripheral blood mononuclear cells (PBMCs), taken at new diagnosis, from a patient treated with antithyroid drugs. The CDR3 region has the DNA TGCGCCAGCAGAATTGGGCGGGGCTCCTACAATGAGCAGTTCTTC. The encoded protein is CASRIGRGSYNEQFF.